This entry concerns a single T cell receptor beta chain. The antigen is undetermined. This sample was included in a study of shared clonotypes between healthy human individuals. As for the study in general: Contributing individuals were a couple of females and a few males aged 18 to 49.

Notes on the study in general: Shared clonotypes across all four donors exceeded non-shared ones in generation probability. The study found about 5% of naive CD4 clonotypes shared across a handful of donors.

The assay was immunoSEQ multiplex PCR, and TCRdb's table has in-frame clones only and misses some. This table has hundreds of thousands of clones, around 96% appearing once. The germline V and J ends were trimmed by 1 base and 2 bases, with 6 bases remaining between them. The CDR3 covers 13 residues. Germline CDR1 is MGHDK and CDR2 is SYGVNS. Terminally differentiated effector memory CD45RA+ cells were excluded from the naive CD8 cells, which were CD45RO-negative and positively selected for CCR7. The sequencing sample was made of naive CD8+ T cells sorted from blood. The chain links TRBV25-1 to TRBJ2-7, with D unresolved. This receptor was obtained from a woman aged 30 to 39 in good health. In DNA, the CDR3 is TGTGCCAGCAGTGAATCCCCTACCTACGAGCAGTACTTC. Amino acids: CASSESPTYEQYF.